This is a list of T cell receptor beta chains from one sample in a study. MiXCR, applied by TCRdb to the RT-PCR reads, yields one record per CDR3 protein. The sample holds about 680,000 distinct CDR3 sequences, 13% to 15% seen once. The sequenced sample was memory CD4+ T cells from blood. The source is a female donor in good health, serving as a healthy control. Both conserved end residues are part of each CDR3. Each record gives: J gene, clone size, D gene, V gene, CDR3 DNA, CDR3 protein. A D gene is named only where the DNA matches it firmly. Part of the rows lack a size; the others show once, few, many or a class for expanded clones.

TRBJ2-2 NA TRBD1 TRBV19 TGTGCCAGTAGTGCATTTTCTACAGGGGATGGCACCGGGGAGCTGTTTTTT CASSAFSTGDGTGELFF
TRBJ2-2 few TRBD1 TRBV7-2 TGTGCCAGCAGCTTAAGGTCCAGGGGGACCGGGGAGCTGTTTTTT CASSLRSRGTGELFF
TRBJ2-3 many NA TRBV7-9 TGTGCCAGCAGCTTAGCGCAGGCAGATATAGATACGCAGTATTTT CASSLAQADIDTQYF
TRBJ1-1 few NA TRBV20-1 TGCAGTGCTAGAGTATCAGGAGGGAACACTGAAGCTTTCTTT CSARVSGGNTEAFF
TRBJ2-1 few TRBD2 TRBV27 TGTGCCAGCACTGCCGCCGGGACTAGAAATGAGCAGTTCTTC CASTAAGTRNEQFF
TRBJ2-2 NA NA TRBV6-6 TGTGACAGCAGCACCGGGACGGTCTCAAACGGGGAGCTGTTTTTT CDSSTGTVSNGELFF
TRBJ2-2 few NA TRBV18 TGTGCCAGCTCACCGGGAGGAACGAACACCGGGGAGCTGTTTTTT CASSPGGTNTGELFF
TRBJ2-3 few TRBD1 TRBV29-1 TGCAGCGTGATACGACAGGGAACAGATACGCAGTATTTT CSVIRQGTDTQYF
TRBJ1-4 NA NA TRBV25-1 TGTGCCAGCAGTGAAAACGTCGGCCGGGACGGAGGGGAAAAACTGTTTTTT CASSENVGRDGGEKLFF
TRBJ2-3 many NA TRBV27 TGTGCCAGCAGTTTCACTTTCACAGATACGCAGTATTTT CASSFTFTDTQYF
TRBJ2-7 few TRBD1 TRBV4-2 TGTGCCAGCAGCCGAAGGGACAGGTATCCCTACGAGCAGTACTTC CASSRRDRYPYEQYF
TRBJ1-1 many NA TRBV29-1 TGCAGCGTTAACCCCCCTCCCGGAGGGGCCTTGAACACTGAAGCTTTCTTT CSVNPPPGGALNTEAFF
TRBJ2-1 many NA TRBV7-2 TGTGCCAGCCAGGGGAGGGGACACGTCGCCCATGGTACCCCCTACAATGAGCAGTTCTTC CASQGRGHVAHGTPYNEQFF
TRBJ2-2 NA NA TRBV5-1 TGCGCCAGCAGCTTGGGGCCAGGGATGAACACCGGGGAGCTGTTTTTT CASSLGPGMNTGELFF
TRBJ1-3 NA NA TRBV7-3 TGTGCCAGCAGCTTAGGGACACCCAGCTCTGGAAACACCATATATTTT CASSLGTPSSGNTIYF
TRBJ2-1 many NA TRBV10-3 TGTGCCATCAGTCTGGAGGCCCAGGGGGGTGAGCAGTTCTTC CAISLEAQGGEQFF
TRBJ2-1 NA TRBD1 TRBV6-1 TGTGCCAGCAGTGGGCAGGGGGCGTTGACTGAGCAGTTCTTC CASSGQGALTEQFF